The 14 T cell receptor beta chains presented below share a single source sample, sequenced in a study of cytomegalovirus exposure and HLA in healthy donors. The primer mix had 60 Vbeta and 13 Jbeta primers. The assay was immunoSEQ multiplex PCR, and TCRdb's table has in-frame clones only and misses some. Of about 140,000 clones listed, around 80% are singletons. Source material: PBMCs. These receptor sequences come from a man younger than 35 in good health and CMV-seropositive.

The DNA for the CDR3 is TGTGCCAGCAGCCCACGACAGGAGATGGGGTATGGCTACACCTTC. It yields the protein CASSPRQEMGYGYTF. J is TRBJ1-2 and V is TRBV5-6; D possibly corresponds to TRBD1 (6 bases). This CDR3 has 15 amino acids. In germline, CDR1 is SGHDT, CDR2 YYEEEE. V lost 4 bases and J lost 5, with 18 bases in between.

The V call is TRBV28, the J call TRBJ2-7; a possible D gene is TRBD2 (6 bases). This CDR3 comprises 16 residues. Germline V gives CDR1 MDHEN, CDR2 SYDVKM. V lost 6 bases and J 2 bases, leaving 20 bases between the germline ends. The CDR3 region has the DNA TGTGCCAGCAGGGAGGAGGGACGGTTGGCTCCCTACGAGCAGTACTTC. As protein: CASREEGRLAPYEQYF.

This clone was seen only a few times. The chain uses TRBV5-6 and TRBJ2-1, with TRBD1 as a possible D gene (6 bases). This CDR3 is 14 amino acids long. Germline V lookup: CDR1 SGHDT, CDR2 YYEEEE. V was pared by 0 bases and J by 6 bases, with 10 bases between. In nucleotides, the CDR3 is TGTGCCAGCAGCTTGGCTGGACAGATCAATGAGCAGTTCTTC. It is translated as CASSLAGQINEQFF.

To note about this clone: This sample also contains other DNA sequences that code for the same CDR3. The chain combines TRBV19 with TRBJ1-5; D might be TRBD1 (5 bases). V gave up 3 bases and J gave up 3 bases, with 12 bases separating them. Germline V lookup: CDR1 LNHDA, CDR2 SQIVND (reference sequence). CDR3 size: 15 residues. CDR3 DNA sequence: TGTGCCAGTAGTATCGGTCAGGGCCCCAATCAGCCCCAGCATTTT. It translates to CASSIGQGPNQPQHF.

Written as DNA, the CDR3 is TGCGCCAGCAGCTTAGGACAGGGGACCGGGACTGAAGCTTTCTTT. This translates into CASSLGQGTGTEAFF. V is TRBV5-1 and J is TRBJ1-1, with 9 bases identical to TRBD1. V was clipped by 2 bases and J by 5 bases; unmatched bases: 7. The CDR3 sequence is 15 residues long. Germline CDR1 is SGHRS and CDR2 is YFSETQ. Full variable domain (remainder filled in from reference TRBV5-1 and TRBJ1-1): KAGVTQTPRYLIKTRGQQVTLSCSPISGHRSVSWYQQTPGQGLQFLFEYFSETQRNKGNFPGRFSGRQFSNSRSEMNVSTLELGDSALYLCASSLGQGTGTEAFFGQGTRLTVV.

The genes are TRBV28 and TRBJ2-2; 9 positions agree with TRBD1. The V segment lost 5 bases and the J segment 4 bases; nucleotides outside the gene matches: 2. The CDR3 length is 14 residues. Germline V gene data show CDR1 as MDHEN and CDR2 as SYDVKM. The CDR3 DNA sequence: TGTGCCAGCAGTGGGACAGGGCTCACCGGGGAGCTGTTTTTT. It is translated as CASSGTGLTGELFF.

This chain links TRBV5-1 with TRBJ2-1; 8 bases map to TRBD1. Germline loops: CDR1 SGHRS, CDR2 YFSETQ. Unmatched junction bases numbered 10, after V lost 5 bases and J lost 6 bases. This CDR3 has 15 residues. CDR3 sequence reads: CASSLRTGPFNEQFF. The CDR3, as DNA: TGCGCCAGCAGTCTAAGGACAGGGCCCTTCAATGAGCAGTTCTTC.

Here the CDR3 reads CASSLLRESTEAFF. As DNA, the CDR3 is TGTGCCAGCAGTCTCTTACGGGAGAGCACTGAAGCTTTCTTT. The chain combines TRBV28 with TRBJ1-1; D not resolved. Germline V gene sequence: CDR1 MDHEN, CDR2 SYDVKM. V was trimmed by 5 bases and J by 4 bases, leaving 14 bases between them. The CDR3 covers 14 residues.

V gene TRBV6-1 combines with J gene TRBJ2-7; 9 bases map to TRBD1. The CDR3 spans 15 residues. The V gene end was trimmed by 5 bases and the J gene end by 2 bases; junction bases not matched to a gene: 7. The V gene's germline CDR1 is MNHNS and CDR2 SASEGT. The CDR3 nucleotides read TGTGCCAGCAGTCCCGGACAGGGGCCACCCTACGAGCAGTACTTC. Its translation is CASSPGQGPPYEQYF.

The chain uses TRBV6-5 and TRBJ2-7; 13 bases line up with TRBD2. This CDR3 region has 15 residues. Per the germline V gene, CDR1 is MNHEY and CDR2 is SVGAGI. J lost 6 bases, V lost 2 bases, and 4 bases had no gene match. The DNA for the CDR3 is TGTGCCAGCAGTTACGGGGGACTAGCGGGATCCGAGCAGTACTTC. Translated, it gives CASSYGGLAGSEQYF.

The CDR3 nucleotides are TGTGCCAGCAACATTAGGGGTGGGGCAGGCCAAATTTCCAACCAGCATTTT. Translation: CASNIRGGAGQISNQHF. The rearrangement joins TRBV28 to TRBJ1-5; tentatively, D is TRBD1 (5 bases). The germline V gene has CDR1 MDHEN and CDR2 SYDVKM. The CDR3 consists of 17 residues. The V and J ends lost 7 bases and 12 bases respectively, with 31 bases between them.

The chain uses TRBV4-1 and TRBJ2-7; no firm D call. Germline CDR1 and CDR2: MGHRA and YSYEKL. The CDR3 totals 16 residues. V was pared by 0 bases and J by 4 bases, with 16 bases between. For the CDR3, the DNA is TGCGCCAGCAGCCAAGATCCGGAGAAAGCAAGGTACGAGCAGTACTTC. It specifies CASSQDPEKARYEQYF.

The chain employs TRBV27 and TRBJ2-2, with a tentative D call TRBD2 (6 bases). This CDR3 contains 15 residues. Germline loops: CDR1 MNHEY, CDR2 SMNVEV (reference sequence). With 2 bases removed from V and 4 bases from J, the gap between germline ends came to 11 bases. CDR3 residues: CASSLGEAGTGELFF. CDR3 DNA sequence: TGTGCCAGCAGTTTAGGGGAGGCCGGCACCGGGGAGCTGTTTTTT.

The V gene is TRBV28, the J gene TRBJ2-1; 11 bases align to TRBD2. The J segment lost 15 bases and the V segment lost 3 bases, leaving 16 bases of the junction unmatched. CDR3 length equals 16 residues. Germline lookup yields CDR1 MDHEN and CDR2 SYDVKM. The chain's CDR3 is CASSLRGLAGGNFRFF. The CDR3 coding sequence is TGTGCCAGCAGTTTGAGAGGCTTAGCGGGAGGGAATTTTCGGTTCTTC.